Below are 25 T cell receptor beta chains sequenced from a single sample in a study of T cells after yellow fever vaccination (dated by TCRdb to the late 2010s). What the treatment or condition label conveys for this sample: live attenuated yellow fever vaccine strain. The library relied on 5' RACE. Instrument used: Illumina NovaSeq 6000. Through fastp at Q25 and MiXCR, TCRdb rebuilt clones from the public reads, retaining in-frame beta chains. Duplicate CDR3 protein sequences are folded into a single record with the most common DNA and genes. The sample includes approximately 26,000 distinct CDR3 sequences, with roughly 4.5% observed a single time. Of the sample, less than 50% falls within the top ten clones. Sequenced here: PBMCs, either bulk or a sorted T-cell subset (CD4+, CD8+, memory, or dextramer-sorted; not recorded which), sampled on the day of the yellow fever booster vaccination. Receptors originate from a man younger than 35 who received the YFV17D yellow fever vaccine.

This clonotype was seen repeatedly, ten times or more. The J gene is TRBJ2-7, the V gene TRBV5-4, with TRBD1 identical over 7 bases. This CDR3 spans 15 amino acids. V lost 4 bases and J lost 5; bases outside the gene matches: 12. The germline V gene encodes CDR1 SGHNT and CDR2 YYREEE (reference sequence). CDR3 protein: CASSRPGTDTDEQYF. In nucleotides, the CDR3 is TGTGCCAGCAGCCGACCCGGGACAGACACCGACGAGCAGTACTTC.

This clonotype appeared many times. This chain connects TRBV2 to TRBJ2-2, with D tentatively TRBD1 (5 bases). The CDR3 totals 16 residues. V was cut by 2 bases and J by 6 bases, with 16 bases left in between. Germline assignment: CDR1 SNHLY and CDR2 FYNNEI. The DNA of the CDR3 is TGTGCCAGCAGTGAATTGGGCAGGGCCAGGGCCGGGGAGCTGTTTTTT. Its protein is CASSELGRARAGELFF.

The rearrangement links TRBV5-4 to TRBJ2-6; no clear D gene. The CDR3 length is 18 residues. Trimming shortened V by 0 bases and J by 0 bases, and 13 bases separated the two germline ends. Germline-derived CDR1 and CDR2 are SGHNT and YYREEE (reference sequence). The CDR3 region is CASSLDVAFPSGANVLTF. The CDR3 DNA sequence: TGTGCCAGCAGCTTGGATGTAGCCTTTCCCTCTGGGGCCAACGTCCTGACTTTC.

In its sample, this clonotype was seen many times. This chain joins TRBV10-3 and TRBJ2-5; TRBD2 is a possible D gene (6 bases). The CDR3 has 13 amino acids. Germline CDR1 is ENHRY and CDR2 is SYGVKD. Trimming left V 7 bases short and J 4 bases short, with 13 bases between. This chain's CDR3 is CAINSGGGETQYF. DNA of the CDR3: TGTGCCATCAATAGTGGGGGAGGAGAGACCCAGTACTTC.

This clonotype was observed many times. The CDR3 nucleotides are TGCAGCGTTGAAAGGGAGGTGAACTATGGCTACACCTTC. Protein: CSVEREVNYGYTF. V gene TRBV29-1 combines with J gene TRBJ1-2, with unresolved D. Germline V CDR1 and CDR2: SQVTM, ANQGSEA. The V end lost 2 bases, the J end lost 2 bases, and 9 bases lay between the germline ends. The CDR3 length is 13 residues. Filled out from reference TRBV29-1 and TRBJ1-2, the complete variable domain reads SAVISQKPSRDICQRGTSLTIQCQVDSQVTMMFWYRQQPGQSLTLIATANQGSEATYESGFVIDKFPISRPNLTFSTLTVSNMSPEDSSIYLCSVEREVNYGYTFGSGTRLTVV.

This clonotype was counted many times. The rearrangement links TRBV5-1 to TRBJ2-3; unclear D gene. Germline CDR1 and CDR2: SGHRS and YFSETQ. Trimming shortened V by 6 bases and J by 6 bases, and 14 bases separated the two germline ends. The CDR3 spans 13 residues. Here the CDR3 DNA reads TGCGCCAGCATCCTACTACCGGGTGATACGCAGTATTTT. Translation gives CASILLPGDTQYF.

This clonotype was seen ten or more times. The rearrangement joins TRBV4-3 to TRBJ1-6; TRBD1 aligns across 10 bases. Trimming at V came to 2 bases and at J to 8 bases, leaving 9 bases not matched to a gene. The CDR3 has 17 amino acids. Germline loops: CDR1 LGHNA, CDR2 YSLEER. The DNA for the CDR3 is TGCGCCAGCAGCCAAACCCGGACAGGGGGTTTTGATTCACCCCTCCACTTT. The encoded protein is CASSQTRTGGFDSPLHF.

This clonotype was observed many times. The chain employs TRBV18 and TRBJ2-4; D is uncertain. V was clipped by 4 bases and J by 5 bases, with 9 bases between them. CDR3 length equals 13 residues. Germline V gene lookup returns CDR1 KGHSH and CDR2 LQKENI. The CDR3 DNA reads TGTGCCAGCTCACAACTACCCCAAAACATTCAGTACTTC. Amino acids: CASSQLPQNIQYF.

In its sample, this clonotype was seen many times. The chain combines TRBV5-1 with TRBJ2-1; tentative D call: TRBD1 (6 bases). Germline lookup yields CDR1 SGHRS and CDR2 YFSETQ. The CDR3 totals 16 residues. Trimming pared 0 bases from V and 2 bases from J, leaving 12 bases between. In nucleotides, the CDR3 is TGCGCCAGCAGCTTGGTGGCAGGGGTGGCCTACAATGAGCAGTTCTTC. Translated, it gives CASSLVAGVAYNEQFF.

This clonotype appeared a few times. The rearrangement links TRBV11-1 to TRBJ2-3; a possible D gene is TRBD1 (6 bases). Germline values: CDR1 SGHAT, CDR2 FQDESV (reference sequence). The CDR3 is made up of 16 amino acids. V lost 2 bases to trimming and J lost 2 bases, with 14 bases between them. The CDR3 DNA follows: TGTGCCAGCAGCTTAAATGACAGGCTAATCACAGATACGCAGTATTTT. As protein: CASSLNDRLITDTQYF. The complete variable domain, with remaining parts taken from reference TRBV11-1 and TRBJ2-3, reads EAEVAQSPRYKITEKSQAVAFWCDPISGHATLYWYRQILGQGPELLVQFQDESVVDDSQLPKDRFSAERLKGVDSTLKIQPAELGDSAMYLCASSLNDRLITDTQYFGPGTRLTVL.

This clonotype was picked up many times. V and J are TRBV20-1 and TRBJ2-7; D remains ambiguous. The length of the CDR3 is 11 residues. With 2 bases removed from V and 3 bases from J, the gap between germline ends came to 5 bases. In germline, CDR1 is DFQATT, CDR2 SNEGSKA (reference sequence). The CDR3 is CSARSYYEQYV. CDR3 coding DNA: TGCAGTGCTAGATCCTACTACGAGCAGTACGTC.

The genes are TRBV20-1 and TRBJ2-1; the match to TRBD2 covers 7 bases. The CDR3 length is 12 residues. Germline V gene sequence: CDR1 DFQATT, CDR2 SNEGSKA (reference sequence). The junction had 3 bases not matched to a gene; V was cut back by 6 bases and J by 4 bases. The CDR3, as DNA: TGCAGTGCCCAGCGGGAATACAATGAGCAGTTCTTC. It specifies CSAQREYNEQFF.

This clonotype was detected many times. DNA for the CDR3: TGTGCCAGCAGCCTCGTTTGGGCCAACGTCCTGACTTTC. This translates into CASSLVWANVLTF. This sequence joins TRBV12-3 or TRBV12-4 and TRBJ2-6; D call uncertain. V dropped 6 bases and J dropped 5 bases, with 8 bases sitting between them. The CDR3 is made up of 13 amino acids.

This clonotype was found a few times. The chain joins TRBV7-2 to TRBJ2-7; TRBD2 is a possible D gene (7 bases). The CDR3 consists of 17 residues. Between the trimmed V and J ends, which lost 1 base and 0 bases, there was a span of 16 bases. Germline assignment: CDR1 SGHTA and CDR2 FQGNSA. The CDR3 loop reads CASSLDGGGTYSYEQYF. The CDR3 DNA follows: TGTGCCAGCAGCTTAGATGGCGGGGGCACGTACTCCTACGAGCAGTACTTC.

The chain carries TRBV19 and TRBJ2-7, with 9 bases identical to TRBD1. This CDR3 has 12 amino acids. The V gene's germline CDR1 is LNHDA and CDR2 SQIVND (reference sequence). The trim removed 8 bases at V and 5 bases at J, leaving 4 bases unmatched. The CDR3 sequence is CASRQGDNEQYF. The CDR3 nucleotides are TGTGCCAGTCGACAGGGGGACAACGAGCAGTACTTC.

This clonotype came up many times. J is TRBJ2-1 and V is TRBV12-3 or TRBV12-4, with D perhaps matching TRBD2 (6 bases). The CDR3 length is 12 residues. Trimming removed 6 bases at V and 7 bases at J, with 10 bases between. CDR3 bases: TGTGCCAGCAGATCAGGGAGGAATGAGCAGTTCTTC. Amino acids: CASRSGRNEQFF.

This clonotype was seen ten or more times. The rearrangement uses TRBV6-5 and TRBJ1-1; 7 positions agree with TRBD1. V was clipped by 7 bases and J by 6 bases; unmatched bases: 8. The CDR3 extends over 13 amino acids. Per germline, CDR1 MNHEY and CDR2 SVGAGI. CDR3 in amino acids: CASNDRAGAEAFF. The DNA for the CDR3 is TGTGCCAGCAATGACAGGGCCGGGGCTGAAGCTTTCTTT.

This clonotype was detected many times. The rearrangement uses TRBV27 and TRBJ1-5, with 9 bases that match TRBD1. CDR1 MNHEY and CDR2 SMNVEV come from the germline V gene (reference sequence). There are 17 residues in the CDR3. V was pared by 6 bases and J by 0 bases, with 9 bases of the junction left unmatched. The DNA of the CDR3 is TGTGCCAGCAGCCCCCGATCGGGACAGGGTAGCAATCAGCCCCAGCATTTT. Its protein product is CASSPRSGQGSNQPQHF.

This clonotype was seen ten or more times. The V and J genes are TRBV5-6 and TRBJ2-3; 7 positions match TRBD1. Germline CDR1 reads SGHDT; CDR2 reads YYEEEE. CDR3 length: 16 amino acids. V shed 0 bases and J 4 bases; nucleotides not matched to a gene: 8. As DNA, the CDR3 is TGTGCCAGCAGCTTGGTACCCCAGGGGGTCCCAGATACGCAGTATTTT. Encoded protein: CASSLVPQGVPDTQYF.

This clonotype came up a few times. The rearrangement uses TRBV6-6 and TRBJ2-7; D is unresolved. The CDR3 is 13 amino acids. Trimming shortened V by 6 bases and J by 0 bases, and 9 bases separated the two germline ends. Germline CDR1 and CDR2: MNHNY and SVGAGI (reference sequence). CDR3 protein: CASSRRTSYEQYV. The CDR3 DNA is TGTGCCAGCAGCCGACGGACCTCCTACGAGCAGTACGTC.

In its sample, this clonotype was seen many times. This chain links TRBV4-3 with TRBJ2-3, with 12 bases fitting TRBD2. The CDR3 extends over 17 amino acids. V gave up 1 base and J gave up 6 bases; unmatched junction bases: 8. Germline V CDR1 and CDR2: LGHNA, YSLEER. The chain's CDR3 is CASSQAMLAGGTDTQYF. Here the CDR3 DNA reads TGCGCCAGCAGCCAAGCTATGCTAGCGGGGGGGACGGATACGCAGTATTTT.

The J gene is TRBJ1-2, the V gene TRBV5-1, with D hard to call. This CDR3 is 13 amino acids long. Germline CDR1 SGHRS, CDR2 YFSETQ. V was shortened by 3 bases and J by 8 bases, with 14 bases between the two germline ends. The chain's CDR3 is CASSSSEQGGYTF. CDR3 nucleotide sequence: TGCGCCAGCAGCTCAAGCGAGCAAGGAGGCTACACCTTC.

This clonotype was detected ten times or more. This chain joins TRBV7-9 and TRBJ2-4, with 8 bases identical to TRBD1. The CDR3 consists of 15 residues. The trim removed 3 bases at V and 4 bases at J, leaving 5 bases unmatched. Germline V lookup: CDR1 SEHNR, CDR2 FQNEAQ (reference sequence). The CDR3 sequence: CASSFVTGEKNIQYF. Here the CDR3 DNA reads TGTGCCAGCAGCTTTGTGACAGGGGAAAAAAACATTCAGTACTTC.

This chain's CDR3 is CATRRGPGGTGELFF. The CDR3 coding sequence is TGTGCCACCCGAAGAGGGCCCGGGGGCACCGGGGAGCTGTTTTTT. The gene calls are TRBV6-1 and TRBJ2-2, with a tentative D call TRBD2 (6 bases). Germline V gene data show CDR1 as MNHNS and CDR2 as SASEGT. This CDR3 has 15 amino acids. Trimming removed 10 bases at V and 4 bases at J, with 19 bases between.

This clonotype was observed a single time. A much larger clone differs from this one at a single base, so this may be a read error. The chain carries TRBV6-2 or TRBV6-3 and TRBJ2-1; D is possibly TRBD2 (6 bases). Trimming stripped 6 bases from V and 5 bases from J, with 14 bases between. CDR3 size: 14 residues. CDR1 is MNHEY, CDR2 SVGEGT, per germline. Here the CDR3 reads CASSRLESHNEQFF. DNA of the CDR3: TGTGCCAGCAGCAGACTAGAAAGCCACAATGAGCAGTTCTTC.